The 23 T cell receptor beta chains below come from one sample, sequenced in a study of OX40 agonist ivuxolimab in advanced cancers. Repertoires were generated with immunoSEQ multiplex PCR, while TCRdb's copy carries only in-frame clones and drops some. The sample holds 90,000 to 120,000 clones; approximately 90% are singletons and the top ten take approximately 1.2%. The starting material was CD4+ or CD8+ T cells sorted from blood, obtained in a trial of the OX40 agonist ivuxolimab. The receptors originated from an adult with an advanced solid tumor such as melanoma, head and neck, liver or kidney cancer.

This clone was counted between two and nine times. The chain links TRBV27 to TRBJ1-2; 11 bases map to TRBD1. The CDR3 spans 14 residues. Germline V gene lookup returns CDR1 MNHEY and CDR2 SMNVEV (reference sequence). V was pared by 4 bases and J by 4 bases, with 2 bases of the junction left unmatched. The CDR3, as DNA: TGTGCCAGCAGTTACGGGACAGGGGGCTATGGCTACACCTTC. This codes for CASSYGTGGYGYTF.

About this clone itself: One end of the junction does not line up with germline, which may come from a read error. V usage is TRBV11-2 and J usage is TRBJ1-1, with TRBD1 as a possible D gene (6 bases). Germline CDR1 is SGHAT and CDR2 is FQNNGV. The CDR3 is 15 residues long. The CDR3, as DNA: TGCGCCAGCAGCCAAGATGGGCCAGGGGCCACTGAAGCTTTCTTT. Protein: CASSQDGPGATEAFF.

The chain links TRBV7-3 to TRBJ2-1; D gene uncertain. This CDR3 is 15 amino acids long. V was shortened by 1 base and J by 0 bases, with 7 bases between the two germline ends. CDR1 and CDR2 from the germline V gene are SGHTA and FQGTGA. The CDR3 nucleotides read TGTGCCAGCAGCTTAAGAATCGGCTCCTACAATGAGCAGTTCTTC. Translating gives CASSLRIGSYNEQFF.

The CDR3 reads CASSPQGGEQYF. CDR3 bases: TGTGCCAGCAGCCCACAGGGGGGCGAGCAGTACTTC. The V call is TRBV4-2, the J call TRBJ2-7, with TRBD1 matching over 8 bases. Germline V gives CDR1 LGHNA, CDR2 YNFKEQ. The CDR3 has 12 amino acids. Unmatched junction bases numbered 2, after V lost 4 bases and J lost 6 bases.

This clone was counted between two and nine times. The chain links TRBV27 to TRBJ1-2, with 8 positions matching TRBD1. J lost 0 bases, V lost 7 bases, and 4 bases had no gene match. Germline V gives CDR1 MNHEY, CDR2 SMNVEV (reference sequence). This CDR3 is 14 amino acids long. The DNA for the CDR3 is TGTGCCAGCACCGACAGGGGAGCTAACTATGGCTACACCTTC. Translating gives CASTDRGANYGYTF.

The rearrangement links TRBV10-3 to TRBJ1-2; no firm D call. The CDR3 sequence is 13 residues long. Germline V gene data show CDR1 as ENHRY and CDR2 as SYGVKD. The V gene lost 6 bases and the J gene lost 3 bases, with 11 bases spanning the gap. CDR3 amino acids: CAISVRTDYGYTF. The CDR3 DNA sequence: TGTGCCATCAGCGTACGGACTGACTATGGCTACACCTTC.

V gene TRBV18 combines with J gene TRBJ1-1; 7 bases map to TRBD1. Looked up from germline, CDR1 is KGHSH and CDR2 is LQKENI. The CDR3 totals 14 residues. J was trimmed by 3 bases and V by 4 bases; bases with no gene match: 5. The CDR3 DNA is TGTGCCAGCTCACTCAAAGGACAGGACACTGAAGCTTTCTTT. It yields the protein CASSLKGQDTEAFF.

This clone was detected once. The chain is built from TRBV9 and TRBJ2-5, with unresolved D. Germline lookup yields CDR1 SGDLS and CDR2 YYNGEE. The CDR3 totals 16 residues. The V end was cut by 0 bases, the J end by 1 base, with 13 bases between. The CDR3 loop reads CASSVGTLPLQETQYF. The CDR3 DNA reads TGTGCCAGCAGCGTAGGGACCTTACCCCTCCAAGAGACCCAGTACTTC. The whole variable domain, remainder taken from reference TRBV9 and TRBJ2-5, is DSGVTQTPKHLITATGQRVTLRCSPRSGDLSVYWYQQSLDQGLQFLIQYYNGEERAKGNILERFSAQQFPDLHSELNLSSLELGDSALYFCASSVGTLPLQETQYFGPGTRLLVL.

The rearrangement joins TRBV5-1 to TRBJ1-5; possible D gene TRBD1, 5 bases. The germline CDR1 and CDR2 sequences are SGHRS and YFSETQ. This CDR3 has 14 residues. Deletions cut 2 bases from V and 3 bases from J, with 9 bases between. CDR3 sequence: CASSLGGANQPQHF. The DNA for the CDR3 is TGCGCCAGCAGCTTAGGAGGGGCCAATCAGCCCCAGCATTTT.

This chain uses TRBV7-9 with TRBJ2-5; D not resolved. This CDR3 spans 16 amino acids. Germline V gives CDR1 SEHNR, CDR2 FQNEAQ (reference sequence). Trimming stripped 4 bases from V and 2 bases from J, with 17 bases between. As DNA, the CDR3 is TGTGCCAGCAGCTCCCTGGGAACAGCCACTCAAGAGACCCAGTACTTC. This codes for CASSSLGTATQETQYF.

The gene calls are TRBV19 and TRBJ2-6, with a weak D call TRBD2 (6 bases). The V gene lost 7 bases and the J gene lost 0 bases, with 7 bases spanning the gap. Germline assignment: CDR1 LNHDA and CDR2 SQIVND (reference sequence). The CDR3 runs to 14 residues. CDR3 in amino acids: CASKEGSGANVLTF. For the CDR3, the DNA is TGTGCCAGTAAGGAGGGCTCTGGGGCCAACGTCCTGACTTTC.

V is TRBV9 and J is TRBJ2-1, with 9 bases aligning to TRBD1. The junction had 9 bases not matched to a gene; V was cut back by 4 bases and J by 7 bases. The CDR3 runs to 15 residues. The germline gives CDR1 SGDLS, CDR2 YYNGEE. The CDR3 DNA reads as TGTGCCAGCAGCATCCTAGGACAGGGGACAAATGAGCAGTTCTTC. Translation gives CASSILGQGTNEQFF.

The genes are TRBV28 and TRBJ1-5, with D hard to call. The CDR3 has 14 residues. V was shortened by 7 bases and J by 4 bases, with 14 bases between the two germline ends. The germline CDR1 and CDR2 sequences are MDHEN and SYDVKM. The CDR3 DNA sequence: TGTGCCAGCACCGCGGGCGCGATAAATCAGCCCCAGCATTTT. Its protein is CASTAGAINQPQHF.

This chain joins TRBV6-5 and TRBJ2-5, with unresolved D. This CDR3 has 11 residues. Trimming removed 0 bases from V and 5 bases from J, with 1 base in between. CDR1 MNHEY and CDR2 SVGAGI come from the germline V gene. CDR3: CASSYSETQYF. DNA for the CDR3: TGTGCCAGCAGTTACTCCGAGACCCAGTACTTC.

This clone occurred once. The chain combines TRBV28 with TRBJ2-2; 11 bases agree with TRBD2. Per germline, CDR1 MDHEN and CDR2 SYDVKM. This CDR3 comprises 17 residues. J gave up 6 bases and V 3 bases, and 9 bases lay outside the gene matches. Here the CDR3 DNA reads TGTGCCAGCAGTTTGGGACTAGCGGAGACGTGGGCCGGGGAGCTGTTTTTT. It specifies CASSLGLAETWAGELFF.

This chain connects TRBV14 to TRBJ2-5; no reliable D call. Between the trimmed V and J ends, which lost 0 bases and 4 bases, there was a span of 0 bases. The CDR3 is 11 residues long. Germline-derived CDR1 and CDR2 are SGHDN and FVKESK. CDR3 sequence (DNA): TGTGCCAGCAGCCAAGAAGAGACCCAGTACTTC. Its protein product is CASSQEETQYF.

The rearrangement links TRBV27 to TRBJ2-3, with D hard to call. Deletions cut 3 bases from V and 4 bases from J, with 8 bases between. Germline V gives CDR1 MNHEY, CDR2 SMNVEV (reference sequence). CDR3 length: 13 residues. The CDR3 DNA reads TGTGCCAGCAGTTTCGAGCGCGCAGATACGCAGTATTTT. Its protein product is CASSFERADTQYF.

V gene TRBV28 combines with J gene TRBJ2-7, with TRBD2 matching over 7 bases. The CDR3 has 15 amino acids. J lost 2 bases, V lost 8 bases, and 12 bases had no gene match. Germline V gene sequence: CDR1 MDHEN, CDR2 SYDVKM. The CDR3 DNA reads as TGTGCCAGCCTTACGAGGGCCAGCGGGACCTACGAGCAGTACTTC. Its translation is CASLTRASGTYEQYF. Combining the CDR3 with reference TRBV28 and TRBJ2-7 gives the whole variable domain DVKVTQSSRYLVKRTGEKVFLECVQDMDHENMFWYRQDPGLGLRLIYFSYDVKMKEKGDIPEGYSVSREKKERFSLILESASTNQTSMYLCASLTRASGTYEQYFGPGTRLTVT.

The chain recombines TRBV29-1 with TRBJ1-4, with 12 bases identical to TRBD1. J lost 8 bases, V lost 6 bases, and 13 bases had no gene match. Germline CDR1 SQVTM, CDR2 ANQGSEA. The CDR3 runs to 16 residues. The CDR3 DNA is TGCAGCGTCCGACTGGGACAGGGGGCAAAGACCGAAAAACTGTTTTTT. It translates to CSVRLGQGAKTEKLFF. Together with reference TRBV29-1 and TRBJ1-4, the CDR3 gives the full variable domain: SAVISQKPSRDICQRGTSLTIQCQVDSQVTMMFWYRQQPGQSLTLIATANQGSEATYESGFVIDKFPISRPNLTFSTLTVSNMSPEDSSIYLCSVRLGQGAKTEKLFFGSGTQLSVL.

CDR3 DNA sequence: TGTGCCAGCAGCTTAGGCAGAGGGACGGCTGGGACTAGCGGGAGGGCTACAGATACGCAGTATTTT. This translates into CASSLGRGTAGTSGRATDTQYF. The chain carries TRBV13 and TRBJ2-3; 16 nucleotides agree with TRBD2. The CDR3 runs 22 residues. The J segment lost 3 bases and the V segment lost 0 bases, leaving 15 bases of the junction unmatched. Per germline, CDR1 PRHDT and CDR2 FYEKMQ (reference sequence).

V usage is TRBV18 and J usage is TRBJ2-7, with D unclear. V was cut by 5 bases and J by 2 bases, with 10 bases left in between. This CDR3 region has 13 residues. In germline, CDR1 is KGHSH, CDR2 LQKENI. CDR3 sequence reads: CASSGDTAYEQYF. In DNA, the CDR3 is TGTGCCAGCTCAGGAGACACGGCCTACGAGCAGTACTTC.

The chain couples TRBV10-3 to TRBJ1-4; D gene ambiguous. The V end lost 4 bases, the J end lost 7 bases, and 13 bases lay between the germline ends. Germline CDR1 ENHRY, CDR2 SYGVKD. The length of the CDR3 is 14 residues. CDR3 loop: CAISGNPGGEKLFF. The CDR3 DNA sequence: TGTGCCATCAGTGGGAACCCAGGCGGTGAAAAACTGTTTTTT.

This sequence joins TRBV27 and TRBJ1-5; D is undetermined. Trimming left V 4 bases short and J 3 bases short, with 13 bases between. The germline CDR1 and CDR2 sequences are MNHEY and SMNVEV (reference sequence). The CDR3 consists of 15 residues. The CDR3 protein is CASSSRGRVNQPQHF. The DNA for the CDR3 is TGTGCCAGCAGTTCGAGAGGGAGGGTCAATCAGCCCCAGCATTTT.